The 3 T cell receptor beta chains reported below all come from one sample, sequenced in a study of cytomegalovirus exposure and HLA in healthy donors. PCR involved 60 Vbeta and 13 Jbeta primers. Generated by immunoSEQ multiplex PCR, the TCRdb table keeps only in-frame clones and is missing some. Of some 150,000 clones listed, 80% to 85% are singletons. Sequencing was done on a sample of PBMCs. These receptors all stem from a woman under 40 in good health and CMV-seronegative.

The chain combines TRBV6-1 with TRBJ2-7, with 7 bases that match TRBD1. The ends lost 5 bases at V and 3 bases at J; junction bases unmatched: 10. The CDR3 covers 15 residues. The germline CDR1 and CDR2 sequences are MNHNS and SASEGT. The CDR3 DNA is TGTGCCAGCAGTTTCGACGACAGGGTCGGCTACGAGCAGTACTTC. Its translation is CASSFDDRVGYEQYF.

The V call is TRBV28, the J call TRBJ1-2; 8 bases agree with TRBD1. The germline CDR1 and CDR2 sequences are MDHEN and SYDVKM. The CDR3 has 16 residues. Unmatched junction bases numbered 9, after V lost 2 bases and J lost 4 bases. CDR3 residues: CASSLNLDREGYGYTF. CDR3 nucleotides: TGTGCCAGCAGTTTAAACCTGGACAGGGAGGGCTATGGCTACACCTTC.

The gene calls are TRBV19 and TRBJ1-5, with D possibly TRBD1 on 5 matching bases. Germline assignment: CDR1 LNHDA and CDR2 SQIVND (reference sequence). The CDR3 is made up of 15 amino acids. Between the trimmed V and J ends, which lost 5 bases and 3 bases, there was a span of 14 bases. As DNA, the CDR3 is TGTGCCAGTAGTGGCGGGACGGAGAACAATCAGCCCCAGCATTTT. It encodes CASSGGTENNQPQHF.